The 32 T cell receptor beta chains below were found in one sample sequenced in a study of blood T cell repertoires in COVID-19. Clones were sequenced by immunoSEQ multiplex PCR, and TCRdb holds only the in-frame ones, with some missing. This sample has approximately 250,000 clones, with approximately 89% found just once. Sequencing input: PBMCs or T cells enriched from blood (not recorded which). The origin of the receptors is a man aged 35 to 55 who had been exposed to COVID-19.

The chain links TRBV24-1 to TRBJ2-1; D possibly corresponds to TRBD2 (5 bases). This CDR3 has 14 residues. V lost 5 bases to trimming and J lost 6 bases, with 13 bases between them. CDR1 KGHDR and CDR2 SFDVKD come from the germline V gene. In DNA form, the CDR3 reads TGTGCCACCAGTGTTGTGACTACTAGCAATGAGCAGTTCTTC. This codes for CATSVVTTSNEQFF.

The chain links TRBV5-6 to TRBJ2-7, with unresolved D. V was cut by 0 bases and J by 5 bases, with 3 bases left in between. Germline V CDR1 and CDR2: SGHDT, YYEEEE. The CDR3 covers 11 residues. The CDR3 is CASSLADEQYF. The CDR3 bases are TGTGCCAGCAGCTTGGCTGACGAGCAGTACTTC.

The chain links TRBV28 to TRBJ1-2, with D possibly matching TRBD1 (5 bases). Germline V gives CDR1 MDHEN, CDR2 SYDVKM. The CDR3 is 13 residues long. Trimming left V 7 bases short and J 3 bases short, with 12 bases between. This CDR3 is CASNPGWDYGYTF. As DNA, the CDR3 is TGTGCCAGCAATCCAGGGTGGGACTATGGCTACACCTTC.

This chain connects TRBV11-2 to TRBJ1-2; the D gene is possibly TRBD1 (5 bases). V was shortened by 0 bases and J by 7 bases, with 9 bases between the two germline ends. CDR1 SGHAT and CDR2 FQNNGV come from the germline V gene. This CDR3 region has 13 residues. This CDR3 reads CASSLDRAGGYTF. The CDR3, as DNA: TGTGCCAGCAGCTTAGACAGGGCAGGTGGCTACACCTTC.

The chain combines TRBV18 with TRBJ1-2; TRBD1 matches 7 bases. This CDR3 is 15 amino acids long. J gave up 5 bases and V 3 bases, and 9 bases lay outside the gene matches. Germline CDR1 reads KGHSH; CDR2 reads LQKENI. CDR3 DNA sequence: TGTGCCAGCTCACCGTCGGGACAGACGACATATGGCTACACCTTC. Translated: CASSPSGQTTYGYTF.

The sample holds one count of this clone. This sequence joins TRBV7-9 and TRBJ1-6; D might be TRBD1 (6 bases). CDR3 length equals 17 residues. The germline V gene encodes CDR1 SEHNR and CDR2 FQNEAQ (reference sequence). Trimming cost V 4 bases and J 7 bases, with 20 bases left between them. This chain's CDR3 is CASSSPRGGGLNSPLHF. As DNA, the CDR3 is TGTGCCAGCAGCTCGCCCCGGGGAGGGGGGCTAAATTCACCCCTCCACTTT.

The CDR3 coding sequence is TGTGCCAGCAGCTTATCGACAGGAAACACCATATATTTT. It specifies CASSLSTGNTIYF. The chain has TRBV7-2 and TRBJ1-3; D remains unclear. Trimming left V 2 bases short and J 4 bases short, with 6 bases between. Per germline, CDR1 SGHTA and CDR2 FQGNSA. The length of the CDR3 is 13 residues.

The J gene is TRBJ2-7, the V gene TRBV11-3; 10 bases align to TRBD1. The CDR3 spans 15 residues. V was pared by 4 bases and J by 3 bases, with 6 bases of the junction left unmatched. Germline V gene lookup returns CDR1 SGHNT and CDR2 YENEEA. CDR3 in amino acids: CASSSGTGDFYEQYF. CDR3 coding DNA: TGTGCCAGCAGCTCCGGGACAGGGGATTTCTACGAGCAGTACTTC.

The sample holds a few counts of this clone. The chain recombines TRBV7-3 with TRBJ2-7, with a weak D call TRBD2 (6 bases). V was shortened by 3 bases and J by 5 bases, with 11 bases between the two germline ends. Germline assignment: CDR1 SGHTA and CDR2 FQGTGA. The CDR3 runs to 13 residues. CDR3 in DNA: TGTGCCAGCAGCTTGGGTGGAGGGAACGAGCAGTACTTC. Translating gives CASSLGGGNEQYF.

This chain links TRBV10-2 with TRBJ1-3, with 7 bases identical to TRBD1. V was pared by 6 bases and J by 1 base, with 3 bases of the junction left unmatched. CDR1 WSHSY and CDR2 SAAADI come from the germline V gene. The CDR3 covers 14 residues. This CDR3 reads CASRTGISGNTIYF. The CDR3 DNA reads as TGCGCCAGCAGGACAGGGATATCTGGAAACACCATATATTTT.

The chain joins TRBV5-6 to TRBJ1-1; 7 bases line up with TRBD1. V dropped 7 bases and J dropped 4; count of bases not matched to a gene: 22. CDR1 is SGHDT, CDR2 YYEEEE, per germline. The CDR3 totals 18 residues. In DNA form, the CDR3 reads TGTGCCAGCTGGATCGAAAGGGACAGTAGACACCCCTTCACTGAAGCTTTCTTT. Translation gives CASWIERDSRHPFTEAFF.

V and J are TRBV18 and TRBJ1-6; 8 bases are a match to TRBD1. The CDR3 loop spans 16 amino acids. Germline CDR1 KGHSH, CDR2 LQKENI. The trim removed 0 bases at V and 9 bases at J, leaving 7 bases unmatched. CDR3 sequence: CASSPPSGGSGSPLHF. The CDR3 coding sequence is TGTGCCAGCTCACCACCCTCAGGGGGCTCCGGTTCACCCCTCCACTTT.

J is TRBJ2-3 and V is TRBV7-9; no definite D call. V was cut by 7 bases and J by 1 base, with 15 bases left in between. The germline V gene encodes CDR1 SEHNR and CDR2 FQNEAQ (reference sequence). The CDR3 spans 15 residues. The CDR3 loop is CASIQLAARTDTQYF. The CDR3 nucleotides are TGTGCCAGCATTCAGTTGGCGGCCCGCACAGATACGCAGTATTTT.

The rearrangement joins TRBV10-3 to TRBJ2-7; possibly TRBD2 for D (6 bases). The CDR3 length is 15 residues. CDR1 and CDR2 (germline): ENHRY, SYGVKD. Deletions cut 3 bases from V and 2 bases from J, with 14 bases between. CDR3 protein: CAISDMRSGAYEQYF. The CDR3 bases are TGTGCCATCAGTGATATGCGTAGCGGAGCCTACGAGCAGTACTTC.

The J gene is TRBJ2-3, the V gene TRBV11-3; 7 bases are a match to TRBD2. CDR3 length: 13 amino acids. Germline V gene lookup returns CDR1 SGHNT and CDR2 YENEEA. Unmatched junction bases numbered 5, after V lost 6 bases and J lost 5 bases. CDR3 DNA sequence: TGTGCCAGCAGAGAAAGCGGGATAGATACGCAGTATTTT. Translating it yields CASRESGIDTQYF. The whole variable domain, remainder taken from reference TRBV11-3 and TRBJ2-3, is EAGVVQSPRYKIIEKKQPVAFWCNPISGHNTLYWYLQNLGQGPELLIRYENEEAVDDSQLPKDRFSAERLKGVDSTLKIQPAELGDSAVYLCASRESGIDTQYFGPGTRLTVL.

The chain carries TRBV28 and TRBJ2-2; possibly TRBD1 for D (5 bases). Between the trimmed V and J ends, which lost 7 bases and 1 base, there was a span of 10 bases. The CDR3 consists of 14 residues. The germline V gene encodes CDR1 MDHEN and CDR2 SYDVKM. The CDR3 region has the DNA TGTGCCAGCAAAATCAGGGTGAACACCGGGGAGCTGTTTTTT. This gives the protein CASKIRVNTGELFF. The whole variable domain, filled in from reference TRBV28 and TRBJ2-2, reads DVKVTQSSRYLVKRTGEKVFLECVQDMDHENMFWYRQDPGLGLRLIYFSYDVKMKEKGDIPEGYSVSREKKERFSLILESASTNQTSMYLCASKIRVNTGELFFGEGSRLTVL.

V and J are TRBV28 and TRBJ2-3; TRBD2 might be the D (6 bases). Trimming cost V 7 bases and J 4 bases, with 21 bases left between them. The CDR3 has 16 residues. Germline V gene data show CDR1 as MDHEN and CDR2 as SYDVKM. The CDR3 coding sequence is TGTGCCAGCACCGCAAGACCGGGAGCCCGGCCAGATACGCAGTATTTT. Amino acid sequence: CASTARPGARPDTQYF.

A few counts support this clone. V gene TRBV24-1 combines with J gene TRBJ2-1; D might be TRBD2 (6 bases). The CDR3 has 18 residues. V lost 0 bases and J 5 bases, leaving 19 bases between the germline ends. CDR1 is KGHDR, CDR2 SFDVKD, per germline. The CDR3 protein is CATSDLLFGGHGDNEQFF. In DNA, the CDR3 is TGTGCCACCAGTGATTTGCTTTTCGGGGGTCATGGGGACAATGAGCAGTTCTTC.

This sequence joins TRBV28 and TRBJ1-1; 11 bases match TRBD1. This CDR3 contains 17 residues. The germline gives CDR1 MDHEN, CDR2 SYDVKM. The trim removed 6 bases at V and 4 bases at J, leaving 13 bases unmatched. The CDR3 DNA follows: TGTGCCAGCAGAACACCAGCCCGGACAGGGGGCGGCACTGAAGCTTTCTTT. Amino acids: CASRTPARTGGGTEAFF.

The chain employs TRBV19 and TRBJ2-2; 8 bases match TRBD1. CDR1 and CDR2 (germline): LNHDA, SQIVND (reference sequence). J gave up 5 bases and V 6 bases, and 5 bases lay outside the gene matches. The CDR3 has 14 residues. CDR3 nucleotides: TGTGCCAGTAGGGGGGGACAGGTGACCGGGGAGCTGTTTTTT. This gives the protein CASRGGQVTGELFF.

The genes are TRBV5-4 and TRBJ2-7, with 9 bases aligning to TRBD2. With V trimmed by 2 bases and J by 5 bases, 5 bases remained unmatched. Germline CDR1 is SGHNT and CDR2 is YYREEE (reference sequence). The CDR3 loop spans 14 amino acids. CDR3 sequence: CASSFSGSINEQYF. The CDR3, as DNA: TGTGCCAGCAGCTTTAGCGGGAGTATAAACGAGCAGTACTTC.

There are a few counts of this clone. This sequence joins TRBV4-1 and TRBJ1-6; TRBD1 agrees at 7 bases. V lost 3 bases to trimming and J lost 4 bases; unmatched junction nucleotides: 3. Germline V gives CDR1 MGHRA, CDR2 YSYEKL. This CDR3 is built from 15 residues. CDR3 sequence reads: CASSHRTGYNSPLHF. DNA of the CDR3: TGCGCCAGCAGCCACCGGACAGGATATAATTCACCCCTCCACTTT.

J is TRBJ2-3 and V is TRBV2; 7 nucleotides align to TRBD2. This CDR3 spans 16 amino acids. Trimming cost V 6 bases and J 2 bases; bases outside gene matches: 11. Per the germline V gene, CDR1 is SNHLY and CDR2 is FYNNEI. This CDR3 reads CASRTSERGLTDTQYF. Written as DNA, the CDR3 is TGTGCCAGCAGAACCTCTGAGCGGGGACTCACAGATACGCAGTATTTT.

The chain couples TRBV7-9 to TRBJ1-2; 8 nucleotides line up with TRBD1. The CDR3 spans 14 residues. Per germline, CDR1 SEHNR and CDR2 FQNEAQ (reference sequence). V gave up 1 base and J gave up 8 bases; unmatched junction bases: 6. The DNA of the CDR3 is TGTGCCAGCAGCTTAGGACAGGGGTTATTCGGCTACACCTTC. Protein: CASSLGQGLFGYTF.

The chain uses TRBV19 and TRBJ1-2; 8 bases align to TRBD1. Germline V gives CDR1 LNHDA, CDR2 SQIVND (reference sequence). The CDR3 covers 16 residues. V lost 5 bases to trimming and J lost 7 bases; unmatched junction nucleotides: 15. CDR3 sequence (DNA): TGTGCCAGTAGTTACCTTCACACGACAGGGGAGGGTGGCTACACCTTC. It encodes CASSYLHTTGEGGYTF.

The V gene is TRBV28, the J gene TRBJ2-7, with D perhaps TRBD2 (6 bases). This CDR3 comprises 15 residues. V lost 5 bases, J lost 7 bases, and 21 bases lay in between. Germline V CDR1 and CDR2: MDHEN, SYDVKM. The CDR3 loop reads CASSPRERVRGEQYF. For the CDR3, the DNA is TGTGCCAGCAGTCCAAGAGAGCGGGTTAGAGGGGAGCAGTACTTC.

The V and J genes are TRBV9 and TRBJ2-2; D call uncertain. Germline assignment: CDR1 SGDLS and CDR2 YYNGEE. V was clipped by 2 bases and J by 1 base, with 6 bases between them. This CDR3 is 14 amino acids long. In DNA, the CDR3 is TGTGCCAGCAGCGTGGGCTGGAACACCGGGGAGCTGTTTTTT. It codes for CASSVGWNTGELFF.

The chain links TRBV7-2 to TRBJ2-5; perhaps TRBD2 as D (5 bases). Trimming cost V 4 bases and J 5 bases, with 5 bases left between them. This CDR3 is 11 amino acids long. Germline V gene sequence: CDR1 SGHTA, CDR2 FQGNSA. The CDR3 DNA is TGTGCCAGCAGCTCGGGGGAGACCCAGTACTTC. Translated: CASSSGETQYF.

This clone was picked up one time. The V call is TRBV9, the J call TRBJ1-1, with D unclear. V shed 3 bases and J shed 7 bases, with 19 bases lying between them. CDR3 length: 15 amino acids. Germline loops: CDR1 SGDLS, CDR2 YYNGEE. The CDR3 bases are TGTGCCAGCAGCGCCGTAGCAGTTCAAGGTAGTGAAGCTTTCTTT. Translating gives CASSAVAVQGSEAFF.

Written as DNA, the CDR3 is TGTGCCAGCAGTTTAGGGCCCGGGACTAGCGGGAGCATATTCCACGAGCAGTACTTC. It yields the protein CASSLGPGTSGSIFHEQYF. The V gene is TRBV27, the J gene TRBJ2-7, with 14 bases lining up with TRBD2. CDR3 length: 19 amino acids. Trimming took 2 bases from V and 5 from J; bases not matched to a gene: 14. Germline lookup yields CDR1 MNHEY and CDR2 SMNVEV (reference sequence).

V usage is TRBV11-3 and J usage is TRBJ2-7; 10 nucleotides align to TRBD2. The CDR3 covers 16 residues. Germline CDR1 and CDR2: SGHNT and YENEEA. J lost 2 bases, V lost 7 bases, and 11 bases had no gene match. The CDR3 loop is CASTSGTSEAAYEQYF. CDR3 DNA sequence: TGTGCCAGCACCTCCGGGACTAGCGAAGCGGCCTACGAGCAGTACTTC.

This clone turned up a few times. This chain connects TRBV6-5 to TRBJ2-7; D remains unclear. V gave up 6 bases and J gave up 0 bases, with 12 bases separating them. CDR3 length: 14 residues. Germline CDR1 reads MNHEY; CDR2 reads SVGAGI. The CDR3 region is CASRLLTRSYEQYF. CDR3 sequence (DNA): TGTGCCAGCAGACTCCTTACTCGCTCCTACGAGCAGTACTTC.